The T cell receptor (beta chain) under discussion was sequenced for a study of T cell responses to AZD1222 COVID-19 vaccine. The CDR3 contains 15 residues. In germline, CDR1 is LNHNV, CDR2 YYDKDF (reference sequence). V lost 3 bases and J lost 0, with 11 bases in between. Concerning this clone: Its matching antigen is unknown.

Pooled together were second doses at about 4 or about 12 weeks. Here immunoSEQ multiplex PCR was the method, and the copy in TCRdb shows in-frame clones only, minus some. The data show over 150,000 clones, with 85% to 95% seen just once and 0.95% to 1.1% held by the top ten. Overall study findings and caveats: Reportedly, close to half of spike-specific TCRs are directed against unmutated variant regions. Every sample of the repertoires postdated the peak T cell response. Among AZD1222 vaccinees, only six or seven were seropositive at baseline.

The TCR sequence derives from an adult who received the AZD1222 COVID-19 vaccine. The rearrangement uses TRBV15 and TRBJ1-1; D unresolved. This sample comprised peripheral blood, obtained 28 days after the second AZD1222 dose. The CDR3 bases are TGTGCCACCAGCAGTGCAACATTTCTGAACACTGAAGCTTTCTTT. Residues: CATSSATFLNTEAFF. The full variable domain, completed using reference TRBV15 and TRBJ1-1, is DAMVIQNPRYQVTQFGKPVTLSCSQTLNHNVMYWYQQKSSQAPKLLFHYYDKDFNNEADTPDNFQSRRPNTSFCFLDIRSPGLGDTAMYLCATSSATFLNTEAFFGQGTRLTVV.